The present TCR beta chain was sequenced within a study of shared clonotypes between healthy human individuals. This clone has a single count. Its antigen remains unidentified. TCRdb's table, derived via immunoSEQ multiplex PCR, lists solely in-frame clones and lacks some. The sample records a few million clones, 85% to 95% being singletons. Findings and caveats of the study: Specimens sampled were limited to blood, with tissue repertoires likely differing.

This receptor was taken from a man in his late teens or twenties in good health. Some clones in this sample may be carry-over from other donors' samples. Input material: naive CD4+ T cells from PBMCs. The subset denotes: CD45RA+ positively selected.

CDR3 sequence (DNA): TGTGCCAGCAGTTACTCTGGACAGCAAGAGACCCAGTACTTC. Residues: CASSYSGQQETQYF. This chain uses TRBV6-6 with TRBJ2-5; D might be TRBD1 (6 bases). CDR1 is MNHNY and CDR2 is SVGAGI in the germline V gene (reference sequence). V was cut by 0 bases and J by 2 bases, with 7 bases left in between. The CDR3 is 14 amino acids.